This T cell receptor beta chain came from a study of T cell responses to AZD1222 COVID-19 vaccine. CDR3 size: 18 residues. CDR1 and CDR2 (germline): MDHEN, SYDVKM. Trimming shortened V by 2 bases and J by 7 bases, and 24 bases separated the two germline ends. This clone has a single count. The antigen remains undetermined. Findings and caveats of the study: Only a handful of AZD1222 recipients tested seropositive at baseline.

TCRdb keeps only in-frame clones here, not all; method: immunoSEQ multiplex PCR. In the table there are about 150,000 clones, roughly nine tenths of which are singletons. This clonotype was obtained from an adult who received the AZD1222 COVID-19 vaccine. The specimen comprised peripheral blood, sampled 28 days after the second AZD1222 dose. The chain combines TRBV28 with TRBJ1-5; perhaps TRBD1 as D (5 bases). CDR3 sequence (DNA): TGTGCCAGCAGTTTAGGCCCCCGAGGGCAGGGTAAGGGACAGCCCCAGCATTTT. As protein: CASSLGPRGQGKGQPQHF.